The 21 T cell receptor beta chains below were found in one sample sequenced in a study of shared clonotypes between healthy human individuals. The table came from immunoSEQ multiplex PCR; TCRdb's copy has only in-frame clones and leaves some out. Of about 230,000 clones listed, 65% to 70% are singletons. Sequenced material: memory CD4+ T cells sorted from blood. As for subset: CD45RA-negative fraction. All receptors derive from a man aged 30 to 39 in good health.

This clone was detected only a few times. The chain carries TRBV5-1 and TRBJ1-5, with unresolved D. The CDR3 is 14 amino acids. CDR1 and CDR2 (germline): SGHRS, YFSETQ. V lost 0 bases, J lost 9 bases, and 13 bases lay in between. The CDR3 here is CASSLGSASGPQHF. CDR3 nucleotides: TGCGCCAGCAGCTTGGGGTCAGCCTCGGGGCCCCAGCATTTT.

The chain recombines TRBV27 with TRBJ2-7, with TRBD2 identical over 11 bases. Germline assignment: CDR1 MNHEY and CDR2 SMNVEV (reference sequence). The CDR3 sequence is 14 residues long. V dropped 5 bases and J dropped 2; count of bases not matched to a gene: 2. The CDR3 DNA is TGTGCCAGCAGTAAGACTAGCGGGGCCTACGAGCAGTACTTC. Its translation: CASSKTSGAYEQYF.

This chain uses TRBV7-8 with TRBJ2-5; TRBD1 or TRBD2 may be the D gene (5 bases each). Germline CDR1 is SGHVS and CDR2 is FQNEAQ. The V end lost 5 bases, the J end lost 0 bases, and 16 bases lay between the germline ends. The CDR3 loop spans 16 amino acids. The CDR3 here is CASSPENRGHQETQYF. As DNA, the CDR3 is TGTGCCAGCAGCCCCGAAAACCGGGGACACCAAGAGACCCAGTACTTC.

The V gene is TRBV14, the J gene TRBJ2-1; TRBD2 might be the D (5 bases). Per germline, CDR1 SGHDN and CDR2 FVKESK. The CDR3 contains 19 residues. Trimming pared 0 bases from V and 0 bases from J, leaving 18 bases between. CDR3 region: CASSQDRRLASSSYNEQFF. The CDR3 nucleotides read TGTGCCAGCAGCCAAGATCGGAGGCTAGCTTCGAGCTCCTACAATGAGCAGTTCTTC.

This clone was observed at least ten times. The chain combines TRBV2 with TRBJ1-4; D uncertain. V lost 2 bases and J 8 bases, leaving 9 bases between the germline ends. The germline gives CDR1 SNHLY, CDR2 FYNNEI. The CDR3 is 13 residues long. In nucleotides, the CDR3 is TGTGCCAGCAGTGAATCCAGGATGGAAAAACTGTTTTTT. Amino acids: CASSESRMEKLFF.

DNA for the CDR3: TGTGCCAGCAGTGCCGATTGGGGTGGTATGGCCCAGTACTTC. Residues: CASSADWGGMAQYF. The chain couples TRBV6-1 to TRBJ2-5; D ambiguous. Deletions cut 4 bases from V and 9 bases from J, with 18 bases between. The CDR3 contains 14 residues. Germline CDR1 is MNHNS and CDR2 is SASEGT.

The rearrangement uses TRBV5-5 and TRBJ2-7, with 7 bases fitting TRBD2. There are 15 residues in the CDR3. V lost 5 bases, J lost 3 bases, and 11 bases stayed unmatched. CDR1 is SGHKS, CDR2 YYEKEE, per germline (reference sequence). The CDR3 bases are TGTGCCAGCAGACGGGACTATTCAGACCGCTACGAGCAGTACTTC. Its translation: CASRRDYSDRYEQYF. The full variable domain, rest sourced from reference TRBV5-5 and TRBJ2-7, is DAGVTQSPTHLIKTRGQQVTLRCSPISGHKSVSWYQQVLGQGPQFIFQYYEKEERGRGNFPDRFSARQFPNYSSELNVNALLLGDSALYLCASRRDYSDRYEQYFGPGTRLTVT.

This clone came up once. The chain couples TRBV10-2 to TRBJ2-1; D possibly uses TRBD1 or TRBD2 (6 bases each). The CDR3 consists of 15 residues. Germline V gene sequence: CDR1 WSHSY, CDR2 SAAADI. The V gene lost 6 bases and the J gene lost 0 bases, with 12 bases spanning the gap. The CDR3 protein is CASRRRGSSYNEQFF. The CDR3, as DNA: TGCGCCAGCAGGAGGAGGGGGAGCTCCTACAATGAGCAGTTCTTC.

CDR3 protein: CASSIRLGVYEQYF. As DNA, the CDR3 is TGTGCCAGCAGTATAAGGTTAGGGGTCTACGAGCAGTACTTC. The chain employs TRBV27 and TRBJ2-7; tentative D call: TRBD1 (5 bases). The CDR3 loop spans 14 amino acids. V lost 5 bases, J lost 3 bases, and 14 bases lay in between. The V gene's germline CDR1 is MNHEY and CDR2 SMNVEV (reference sequence).

The rearrangement links TRBV6-5 to TRBJ1-1, with 9 bases matching TRBD1. V shed 6 bases, J shed 4 bases, and the junction held 3 bases outside the gene matches. This CDR3 has 13 residues. Germline V CDR1 and CDR2: MNHEY, SVGAGI. The CDR3 region has the DNA TGTGCCAGCAGAAGGACAGGGGTCACTGAAGCTTTCTTT. Its translation is CASRRTGVTEAFF.

This sequence joins TRBV27 and TRBJ1-1; D perhaps matches TRBD1 (5 bases). V lost 5 bases, J lost 1 base, and 26 bases lay in between. The germline CDR1 and CDR2 sequences are MNHEY and SMNVEV (reference sequence). The CDR3 totals 19 residues. The CDR3 DNA is TGTGCCAGCAGTCCCGGGCGAGGGGCCCCTAAGTCCGGGAACACTGAAGCTTTCTTT. It codes for CASSPGRGAPKSGNTEAFF.

The rearrangement links TRBV5-6 to TRBJ2-1; the match to TRBD2 covers 8 bases. In germline, CDR1 is SGHDT, CDR2 YYEEEE. This CDR3 contains 16 residues. Unmatched junction bases numbered 4, after V lost 2 bases and J lost 0 bases. The CDR3 DNA reads TGTGCCAGCAGCTTAACCGGGACTAGCTCCTACAATGAGCAGTTCTTC. The encoded protein is CASSLTGTSSYNEQFF. Together with reference TRBV5-6 and TRBJ2-1, the CDR3 gives the full variable domain: DAGVTQSPTHLIKTRGQQVTLRCSPKSGHDTVSWYQQALGQGPQFIFQYYEEEERQRGNFPDRFSGHQFPNYSSELNVNALLLGDSALYLCASSLTGTSSYNEQFFGPGTRLTVL.

V gene TRBV4-1 combines with J gene TRBJ1-4; D unresolved. Germline loops: CDR1 MGHRA, CDR2 YSYEKL. The CDR3 is 15 residues long. Between the trimmed V and J ends, which lost 4 bases and 14 bases, there was a span of 23 bases. The DNA for the CDR3 is TGCGCCAGCAGCCCAAATGACCTTTTAATGAAAAGGCTGTTTTTT. As protein: CASSPNDLLMKRLFF.

The rearrangement uses TRBV4-3 and TRBJ2-2; 9 positions agree with TRBD1. Germline lookup yields CDR1 LGHNA and CDR2 YSLEER. This CDR3 is 18 amino acids long. V dropped 1 base and J dropped 7; count of bases not matched to a gene: 13. The CDR3 spells CASSQALAGTGQGGELFF. DNA of the CDR3: TGCGCCAGCAGCCAAGCCCTCGCGGGGACAGGGCAGGGCGGGGAGCTGTTTTTT.

This chain connects TRBV20-1 to TRBJ2-3; D is unresolved. Trimming stripped 1 base from V and 3 bases from J, with 2 bases between. The CDR3 length is 11 residues. Germline V lookup: CDR1 DFQATT, CDR2 SNEGSKA (reference sequence). For the CDR3, the DNA is TGCAGTGCTAGAGTGACAGATACGCAGTATTTT. Translation gives CSARVTDTQYF.

Here the CDR3 DNA reads TGTGCCAGCAGACTAGCGGGAGGGAGCTTTTCGGGTGAGCAGTTCTTC. Translated: CASRLAGGSFSGEQFF. The V gene is TRBV2, the J gene TRBJ2-1; 13 nucleotides match TRBD2. This CDR3 is built from 16 residues. Germline V CDR1 and CDR2: SNHLY, FYNNEI. Unmatched junction bases numbered 11, after V lost 6 bases and J lost 9 bases. Using reference TRBV2 and TRBJ2-1 for the parts outside the CDR3, the full variable domain is EPEVTQTPSHQVTQMGQEVILRCVPISNHLYFYWYRQILGQKVEFLVSFYNNEISEKSEIFDDQFSVERPDGSNFTLKIRSTKLEDSAMYFCASRLAGGSFSGEQFFGPGTRLTVL.

This clone has ten or more counts. This sequence joins TRBV10-1 and TRBJ2-3, with a weak D call TRBD2 (6 bases). The V gene's germline CDR1 is WNHNN and CDR2 SYGVQD (reference sequence). The CDR3 is 14 amino acids. The ends were cut back, 6 bases at V and 2 bases at J, with 12 bases in the middle. The CDR3 region is CASRPGLSTDTQYF. The DNA of the CDR3 is TGCGCCAGCAGGCCGGGACTTTCCACAGATACGCAGTATTTT.

The genes are TRBV7-9 and TRBJ2-1, with 9 positions matching TRBD2. V trimming: 2 bases; J trimming: 2 bases; junction bases outside the gene matches: 1. Germline assignment: CDR1 SEHNR and CDR2 FQNEAQ (reference sequence). The CDR3 runs 15 residues. CDR3 bases: TGTGCCAGCAGCTTAATAGCGGGGGCCTACAATGAGCAGTTCTTC. Protein sequence: CASSLIAGAYNEQFF.

This clone was counted a few times. This rearrangement joins TRBV2 to TRBJ1-2; the match to TRBD1 covers 7 bases. The germline V gene encodes CDR1 SNHLY and CDR2 FYNNEI. There are 15 residues in the CDR3. Trimming at V came to 5 bases and at J to 0 bases, leaving 6 bases not matched to a gene. The CDR3: CASSPGGRTNYGYTF. In DNA form, the CDR3 reads TGTGCCAGCAGTCCAGGGGGAAGGACTAACTATGGCTACACCTTC.

V and J are TRBV11-2 and TRBJ2-7, with no clear D. Trimming left V 5 bases short and J 2 bases short, with 7 bases between. The CDR3 has 12 residues. The germline V gene has CDR1 SGHAT and CDR2 FQNNGV. CDR3 loop: CASSPNTYEQYF. In nucleotides, the CDR3 is TGTGCCAGCAGCCCCAACACCTACGAGCAGTACTTC.

V usage is TRBV19 and J usage is TRBJ1-1, with 12 positions matching TRBD1. The junction had 8 bases not matched to a gene; V was cut back by 4 bases and J by 2 bases. The CDR3 length is 17 residues. CDR1 LNHDA and CDR2 SQIVND come from the germline V gene (reference sequence). CDR3 DNA sequence: TGTGCCAGTAGTACCAGAGAGGGACAGGGGGCAAACACTGAAGCTTTCTTT. Its translation: CASSTREGQGANTEAFF.